This note documents a single T cell receptor beta chain sequence. Antigen specificity is unknown. The sample is drawn from a study of a mutant IDH1 vaccine in newly diagnosed glioma. The overall study: The sex distribution of treated patients was about 62% male and roughly 38% female, with a mean age of roughly 40 years. Standard pretreatment was either radiotherapy, temozolomide, or, for most, radiochemotherapy with temozolomide.

The ends were cut back, 3 bases at V and 1 base at J, with 9 bases in the middle. The CDR3 has 15 amino acids. Germline V lookup: CDR1 MNHEY, CDR2 SMNVEV (reference sequence). TCRdb keeps only in-frame clones here, not all; method: immunoSEQ multiplex PCR. The sample gives around 42,000 clones, 80% to 90% of which show up once; over 1.5% is in the top ten. Whole-study findings and limits: Overall, about 92% of patients had vaccine-induced immune responses.

The time point denotes: week 5, during vaccination. Every vaccination contained 300 ug of the mutant IDH1 20-mer peptide and was paired with topical imiquimod. The sequence came from a middle-aged man with glioma. The J gene is TRBJ2-2, the V gene TRBV27; D not certain. Sample: PBMCs, taken from a glioma patient whose treatment included an IDH1 peptide vaccine. The CDR3 here is CASSLVNLNTGELFF. Written as DNA, the CDR3 is TGTGCCAGCAGTTTGGTAAACCTGAACACCGGGGAGCTGTTTTTT.